This T cell receptor (beta chain) was found in a study of shared clonotypes between healthy human individuals. The wider study: Used for every donor were three CD4 naive, three CD4 memory, two CD8 naive and one CD8 memory plate.

CDR1 is SEHNR, CDR2 FQNEAQ, per germline (reference sequence). This CDR3 is 15 amino acids long. V lost 10 bases and J lost 4, with 21 bases in between. Splitting of CD4+ cells produced CD45RA+ naive and CD45RA-negative memory subsets. The data were produced by immunoSEQ multiplex PCR, yet TCRdb's version contains in-frame clones alone and is incomplete. The sample records approximately 1,500,000 clones, roughly 95% being singletons. This chain uses TRBV7-9 with TRBJ2-3, with D possibly TRBD2 on 6 matching bases. This sequence originates from a man younger than 45 in good health. Sequencing input: naive CD4+ T cells sorted from blood. Subset specified: CD45RA+ positively selected. For the CDR3, the DNA is TGTGCCATCCTGCGGGGTGAGGCCATCCCAGATACGCAGTATTTT. Residues: CAILRGEAIPDTQYF.